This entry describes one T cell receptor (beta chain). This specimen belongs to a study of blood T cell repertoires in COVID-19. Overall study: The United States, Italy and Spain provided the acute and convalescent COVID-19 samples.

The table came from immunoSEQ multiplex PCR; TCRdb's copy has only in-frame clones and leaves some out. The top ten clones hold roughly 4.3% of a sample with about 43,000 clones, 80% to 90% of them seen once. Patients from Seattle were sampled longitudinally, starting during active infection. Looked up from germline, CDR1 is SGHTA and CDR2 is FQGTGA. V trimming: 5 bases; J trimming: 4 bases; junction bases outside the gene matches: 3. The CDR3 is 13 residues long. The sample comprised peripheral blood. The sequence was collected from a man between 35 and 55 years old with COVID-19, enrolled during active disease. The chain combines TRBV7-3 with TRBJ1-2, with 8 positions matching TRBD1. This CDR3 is CASSEGTGYGYTF. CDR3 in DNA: TGTGCCAGCAGCGAAGGGACAGGCTATGGCTACACCTTC.